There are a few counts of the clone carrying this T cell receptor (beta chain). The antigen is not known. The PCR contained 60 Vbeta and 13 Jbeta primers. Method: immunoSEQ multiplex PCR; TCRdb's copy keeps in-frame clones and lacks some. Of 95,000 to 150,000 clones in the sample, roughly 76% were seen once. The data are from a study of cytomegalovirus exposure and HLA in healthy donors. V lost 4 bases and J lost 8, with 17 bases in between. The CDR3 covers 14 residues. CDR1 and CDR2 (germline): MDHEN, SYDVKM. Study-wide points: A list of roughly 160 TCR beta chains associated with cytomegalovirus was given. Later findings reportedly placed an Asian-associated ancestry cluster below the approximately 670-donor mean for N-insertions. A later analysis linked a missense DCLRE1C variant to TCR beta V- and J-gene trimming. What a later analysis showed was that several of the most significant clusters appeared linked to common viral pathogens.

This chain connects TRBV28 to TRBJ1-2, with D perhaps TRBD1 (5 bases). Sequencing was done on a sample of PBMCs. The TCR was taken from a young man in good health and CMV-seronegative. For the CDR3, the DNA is TGTGCCAGCAGTTACCCCGCCAGGGCGGAGGGCTACACCTTC. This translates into CASSYPARAEGYTF.